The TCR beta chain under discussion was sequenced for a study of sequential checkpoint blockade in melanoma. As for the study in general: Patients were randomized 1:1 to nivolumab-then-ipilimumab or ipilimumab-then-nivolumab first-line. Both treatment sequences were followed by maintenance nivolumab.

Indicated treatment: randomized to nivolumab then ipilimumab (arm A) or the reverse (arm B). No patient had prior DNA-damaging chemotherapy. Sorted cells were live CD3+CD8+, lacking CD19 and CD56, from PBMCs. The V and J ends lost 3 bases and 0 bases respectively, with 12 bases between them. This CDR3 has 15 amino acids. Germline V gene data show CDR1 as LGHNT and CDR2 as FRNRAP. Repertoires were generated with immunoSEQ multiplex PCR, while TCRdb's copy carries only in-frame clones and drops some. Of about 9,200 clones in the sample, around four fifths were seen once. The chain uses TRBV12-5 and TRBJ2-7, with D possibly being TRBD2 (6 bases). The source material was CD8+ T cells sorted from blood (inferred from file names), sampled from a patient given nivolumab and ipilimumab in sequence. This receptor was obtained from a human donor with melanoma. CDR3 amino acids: CASGLIGSSSYEQYF. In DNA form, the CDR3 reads TGTGCTAGTGGTTTAATCGGGAGCAGCTCCTACGAGCAGTACTTC.